This TCR beta chain was captured in a study of sequential checkpoint blockade in melanoma. Overall study context: Patients were randomized 1:1 to nivolumab-then-ipilimumab or ipilimumab-then-nivolumab first-line. Maintenance nivolumab came after either treatment sequence.

The treatment here: randomized to nivolumab then ipilimumab (arm A) or the reverse (arm B). No patient had prior DNA-damaging chemotherapy. Sorted cells were live CD3+CD8+, lacking CD19 and CD56, from PBMCs. TCRdb's copy holds only in-frame clones and misses some; the assay was immunoSEQ multiplex PCR. Of 25,000 to 35,000 clones listed, about 83% are singletons. The source material was CD8+ T cells sorted from blood (inferred from file names), sampled from a patient given nivolumab and ipilimumab in sequence. The TCR was taken from a human donor with melanoma.

The CDR3 protein is CASSLERVTSYEQYF. The CDR3 nucleotides are TGCGCCAGCAGCTTGGAGAGGGTAACTTCCTACGAGCAGTACTTC. The rearrangement uses TRBV5-1 and TRBJ2-7, with D perhaps TRBD2 (5 bases). The length of the CDR3 is 15 residues. Trimming shortened V by 0 bases and J by 1 base, and 11 bases separated the two germline ends. Germline CDR1 and CDR2: SGHRS and YFSETQ.